The following is a T cell receptor beta chain sequence with its context. Method: immunoSEQ multiplex PCR; TCRdb's copy keeps in-frame clones and lacks some. The table shows roughly 240,000 clones, with roughly nine tenths occurring only once. Germline CDR1 and CDR2: LNHDA and SQIVND (reference sequence). Trimming removed 6 bases from V and 9 bases from J; junction bases left unmatched: 9. CDR3 length: 14 residues. This specimen comes from a study of blood T cell repertoires in COVID-19. The sequenced sample consisted of peripheral blood. The receptor comes from a man aged 18 to 35 with active or convalescent COVID-19. The chain recombines TRBV19 with TRBJ2-1, with 9 bases that match TRBD2. The CDR3 region is CASSLSLAGFEQFF. The CDR3 DNA follows: TGTGCCAGTAGCCTGAGTCTAGCGGGGTTTGAGCAGTTCTTC. Full variable domain (outside the CDR3, taken from reference TRBV19 and TRBJ2-1): DGGITQSPKYLFRKEGQNVTLSCEQNLNHDAMYWYRQDPGQGLRLIYYSQIVNDFQKGDIAEGYSVSREKKESFPLTVTSAQKNPTAFYLCASSLSLAGFEQFFGPGTRLTVL.